The clone carrying this TCR beta chain was seen a handful of times. The sample comes from a study of blood T cell repertoires in COVID-19. The wider study: Samples taken during acute and convalescent COVID-19 were collected in the United States, Italy and Spain. Sample material is recorded as cDNA or gDNA derived from T cells, B-cell-depleted T cells, or PBMCs.

Authors' data handling: The authors estimated nucleated cell counts from reference gene primer amplification. The repertoire was sequenced with immunoSEQ multiplex PCR; TCRdb's copy has only in-frame clones and lacks some. That table gives V, J and clone size, and the DNA gave D and trimming. Of more than 300,000 clones listed, 86% are singletons. The receptor's source is a woman in her forties or fifties with acute or convalescent COVID-19. Source material: peripheral blood.

The CDR3 nucleotides read TGTGCCAGCAGCTTCGAACCGGGTCGCAGCTCCTACAATGAGCAGTTCTTC. Translation: CASSFEPGRSSYNEQFF. V gene TRBV7-2 combines with J gene TRBJ2-1; D is unresolved. The germline V gene has CDR1 SGHTA and CDR2 FQGNSA. CDR3 size: 17 residues. V was trimmed by 3 bases and J by 0 bases, leaving 15 bases between them.